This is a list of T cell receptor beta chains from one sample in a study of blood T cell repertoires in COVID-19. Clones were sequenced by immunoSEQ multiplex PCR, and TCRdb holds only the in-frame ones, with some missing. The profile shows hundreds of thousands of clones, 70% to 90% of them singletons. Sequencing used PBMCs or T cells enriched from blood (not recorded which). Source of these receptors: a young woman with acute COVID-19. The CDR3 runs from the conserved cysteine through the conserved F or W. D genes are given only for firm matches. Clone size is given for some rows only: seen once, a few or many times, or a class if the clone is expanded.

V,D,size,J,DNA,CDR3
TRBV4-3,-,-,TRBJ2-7,TGCGCCAGCAGCCAAGACGAAACCTACGAGCAGTACTTC,CASSQDETYEQYF
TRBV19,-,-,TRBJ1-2,TGTGCCAGTAAATCACAGGGAGACGGCTACACCTTC,CASKSQGDGYTF
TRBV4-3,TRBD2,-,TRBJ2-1,TGCGCCAGCAGCCAAGAACTGTGGGAGGGCTACAATGAGCAGTTCTTC,CASSQELWEGYNEQFF
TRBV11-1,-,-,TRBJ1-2,TGTGCCAGCAGCTTACGCGGAGCCTATGGCTACACCTTC,CASSLRGAYGYTF
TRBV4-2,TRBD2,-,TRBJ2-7,TGTGCCAGCAGCCAAGAGACTAGCGGGGGCTACGAGCAGTACTTC,CASSQETSGGYEQYF
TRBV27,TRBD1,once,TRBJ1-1,TGTGCCAGCAGATCGGGACAGGGTCTTTTGAACACTGAAGCTTTCTTT,CASRSGQGLLNTEAFF
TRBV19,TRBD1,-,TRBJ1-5,TGTGCCAGTAGTTTAGGACAGGCCAGCAATCAGCCCCAGCATTTT,CASSLGQASNQPQHF
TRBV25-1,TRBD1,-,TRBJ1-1,TGTGCCAGCAGTGAGGGACAGGGTGGCTACACTGAAGCTTTCTTT,CASSEGQGGYTEAFF
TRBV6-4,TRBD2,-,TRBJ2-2,TGTGCCAGCAGTGATAGAGGACTAGACACCGGGGAGCTGTTTTTT,CASSDRGLDTGELFF
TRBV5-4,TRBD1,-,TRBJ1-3,TGTGCCACCACATACCACGGGACAGCCGACAAAGCGCTTGGAAACACCATATATTTT,CATTYHGTADKALGNTIYF
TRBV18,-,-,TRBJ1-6,TGTGCCAGCTCACCACCGGGGGCAGAAAATTCACCCCTCCACTTT,CASSPPGAENSPLHF
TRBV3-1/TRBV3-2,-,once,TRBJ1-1,TGTGCCAGCAGCCAAGCAGGATCGAACACTGAAGCTTTCTTT,CASSQAGSNTEAFF
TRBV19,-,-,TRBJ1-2,TGTGCCACGGCCCCATCAACAGGGTTCTATGGCTACACCTTC,CATAPSTGFYGYTF
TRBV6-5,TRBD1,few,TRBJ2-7,TGTGCCAGCACCCTCGTTAGGACAGGCTCCTACGAGCAGTACTTC,CASTLVRTGSYEQYF
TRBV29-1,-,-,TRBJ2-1,TGCAGCGTTGACTCGCGGGATTACTACAATGAGCAGTTCTTC,CSVDSRDYYNEQFF
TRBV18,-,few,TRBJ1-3,TGTGCCAGCTCTCCCATTACTTACATGAGGGCCATATATTTT,CASSPITYMRAIYF
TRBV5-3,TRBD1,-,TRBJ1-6,TGTGCCAGAAGCTTGGCTCCTCCGACAGGGGATAATTCACCCCTCCACTTT,CARSLAPPTGDNSPLHF
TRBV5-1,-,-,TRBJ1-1,TGCGCCAGCAGCTTGGACAGGGCAAACACTGAAGCTTTCTTT,CASSLDRANTEAFF
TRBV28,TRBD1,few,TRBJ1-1,TGTGCCAGCAGGACGGACAGGGGAGGGAACACTGAAGCTTTCTTT,CASRTDRGGNTEAFF
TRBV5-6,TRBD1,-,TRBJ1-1,TGTGCCAGCAGCTTGGGGGACAGCCTGAACACTGAAGCTTTCTTT,CASSLGDSLNTEAFF
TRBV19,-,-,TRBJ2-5,TGTGCCAGTAGTCTATACCTACAAGAGACCCAGTACTTC,CASSLYLQETQYF
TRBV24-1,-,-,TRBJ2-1,TGTGCCACCAGACAGGGAGGGGACAATGAGCAGTTCTTC,CATRQGGDNEQFF
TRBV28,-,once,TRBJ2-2,TGTGCCAGCAGGAGCGGGAACACCGGGGAGCTGTTTTTT,CASRSGNTGELFF
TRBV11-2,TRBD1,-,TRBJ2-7,TGTGCCAGCAGCTTAGGTCCCGGGACAGGTTACGAGCAGTACTTC,CASSLGPGTGYEQYF
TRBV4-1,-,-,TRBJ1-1,TGCGCCAGCAGCCAAGAACCCACCCTCCGGGGCACTGAAGCTTTCTTT,CASSQEPTLRGTEAFF
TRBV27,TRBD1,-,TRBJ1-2,TGTGCCAGCAGAAAACCGGGACAGGCATATGGCTACACCTTC,CASRKPGQAYGYTF
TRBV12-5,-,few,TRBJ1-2,TGTGCTAGTGGTTTGTTACAGGAGAACTATGGCTACACCTTC,CASGLLQENYGYTF
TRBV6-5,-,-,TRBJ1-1,TGTGCCAGCAGTTACTCGGGAGCGCTTGAAGCTTTCTTT,CASSYSGALEAFF
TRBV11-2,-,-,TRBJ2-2,TGTGCCAGCAGCTCCGGACAAAACACCGGGGAGCTGTTTTTT,CASSSGQNTGELFF
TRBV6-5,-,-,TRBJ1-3,TGTGCCAGCATTCAGGGAAGCTCTGGAAACACCATATATTTT,CASIQGSSGNTIYF
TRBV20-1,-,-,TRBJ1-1,TGCAGTGCTAGTTCCCCTGTAGAGGATCCGATGAACACTGAAGCTTTCTTT,CSASSPVEDPMNTEAFF
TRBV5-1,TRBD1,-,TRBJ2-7,TGCGCCAGCAGCTTAAGGGACAGGGTCAGCTACGAGCAGTACTTC,CASSLRDRVSYEQYF
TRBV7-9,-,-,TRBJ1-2,TGTGCCAGCAGCGGAAACAGGGACCCCTTCGGCTACACCTTC,CASSGNRDPFGYTF
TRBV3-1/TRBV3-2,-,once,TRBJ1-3,TGTGCCAGCAGCCAAGAGCGTAAGGGGTTGGGGGCCACCATATATTTT,CASSQERKGLGATIYF
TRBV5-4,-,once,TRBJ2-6,TGTGCCAGCAGCGCGCCGGGACACCTCTCTGGGGCCAACGTCCTGACTTTC,CASSAPGHLSGANVLTF
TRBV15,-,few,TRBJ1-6,TGTGCCACCAGCAGAGATAAGGGGGGGAGTTCACCCCTCCACTTT,CATSRDKGGSSPLHF
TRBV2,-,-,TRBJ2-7,TGTGCCAGCAGACGTCTGAGGGCCGAGCAGTACTTC,CASRRLRAEQYF
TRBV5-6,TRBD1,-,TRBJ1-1,TGTGCCAGCAGCTTGATCGGGACAGGGGATCGAACTGAAGCTTTCTTT,CASSLIGTGDRTEAFF
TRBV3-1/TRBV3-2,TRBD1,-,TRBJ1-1,TGTGCCAGCGGAACAGGGGCCCGCCAGAACACTGAAGCTTTCTTT,CASGTGARQNTEAFF
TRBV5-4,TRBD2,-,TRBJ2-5,TGTGCCAGCAGCATAGGACTAGCGGGAGTGGAGGAGACCCAGTACTTC,CASSIGLAGVEETQYF
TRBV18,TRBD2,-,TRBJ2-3,TGTGCCAGCTCACCAGTGACTAGCGGGCGTGGAGATACGCAGTATTTT,CASSPVTSGRGDTQYF
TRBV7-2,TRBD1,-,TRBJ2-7,TGTGCCAGCAGCTCCCACTCAGGGACAGGAGAGCAGTACTTC,CASSSHSGTGEQYF
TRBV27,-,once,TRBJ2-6,TGTGCCAGCAGTTTGGGCAGGGCTGGGGCCAACGTCCTGACTTTC,CASSLGRAGANVLTF
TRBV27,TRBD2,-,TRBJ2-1,TGTGCCAGCAGTGCGGGACTAGCGGAATACAATGAGCAGTTCTTC,CASSAGLAEYNEQFF
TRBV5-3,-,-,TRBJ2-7,TGTGCCAGAAGCTTATCTTACAGGGACTACGAGCAGTACTTC,CARSLSYRDYEQYF
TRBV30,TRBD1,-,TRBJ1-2,TGTGCCTGGAGTTCAAAACAGGGGATCCATGGCTACACCTTC,CAWSSKQGIHGYTF
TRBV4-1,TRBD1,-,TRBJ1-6,TGCGCCAGCAGCCAACCGGGACAGGGGTTCAATTCACCCCTCCACTTT,CASSQPGQGFNSPLHF
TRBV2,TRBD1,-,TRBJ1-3,TGTGCCAGCAGTAAGGACAGGGTAGAAGAGAAGAGAAACACCATATATTTT,CASSKDRVEEKRNTIYF
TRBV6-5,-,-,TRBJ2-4,TGTGCCAGCAGTTACTCGTCCCGGGACATTCAGTACTTC,CASSYSSRDIQYF
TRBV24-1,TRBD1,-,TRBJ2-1,TGTGCCACCAGTGACCCTCCTATTGGGACAGATTCCTACAATGAGCAGTTCTTC,CATSDPPIGTDSYNEQFF